The clone carrying this TCR beta chain was seen a handful of times. Germline CDR1 and CDR2: LNHDA and SQIVND (reference sequence). Trimming left V 6 bases short and J 5 bases short, with 19 bases between. The CDR3 has 15 amino acids. Production of TCR cDNA was by 5'RACE template switching, which also added a universal primer site and UMIs. TCRdb analysed the 5' RACE reads with MiXCR anew, one entry per CDR3 protein. Of some 240,000 distinct CDR3 sequences in the sample, 3% to 4% were seen once. This sample is drawn from a study of T cells after yellow fever vaccination. The rearrangement uses TRBV19 and TRBJ1-1; D ambiguous. The receptor was derived from a man between 18 and 29 years old who received the YFV17D yellow fever vaccine. The specimen was CD4+ T cells sorted from PBMCs, collected 10 days after the yellow fever booster vaccination. The CDR3 nucleotides read TGTGCCAGTAGAGCCGGAGAATTGGATACTACTGAAGCTTTCTTT. Translating gives CASRAGELDTTEAFF.